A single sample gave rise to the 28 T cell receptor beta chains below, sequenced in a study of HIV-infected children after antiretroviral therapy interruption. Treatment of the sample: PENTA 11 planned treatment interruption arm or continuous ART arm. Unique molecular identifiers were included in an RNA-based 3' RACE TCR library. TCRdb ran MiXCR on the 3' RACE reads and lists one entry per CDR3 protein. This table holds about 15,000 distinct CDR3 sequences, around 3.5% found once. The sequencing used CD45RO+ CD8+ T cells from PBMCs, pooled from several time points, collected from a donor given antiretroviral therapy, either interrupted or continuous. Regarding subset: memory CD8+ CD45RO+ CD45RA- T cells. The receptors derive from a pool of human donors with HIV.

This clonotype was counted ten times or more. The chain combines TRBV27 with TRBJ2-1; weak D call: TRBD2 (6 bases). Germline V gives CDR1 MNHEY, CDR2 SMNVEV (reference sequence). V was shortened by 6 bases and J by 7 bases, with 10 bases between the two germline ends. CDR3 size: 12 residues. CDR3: CASRGEANEQFF. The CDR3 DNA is TGTGCCAGCAGGGGGGAGGCGAATGAGCAGTTCTTC.

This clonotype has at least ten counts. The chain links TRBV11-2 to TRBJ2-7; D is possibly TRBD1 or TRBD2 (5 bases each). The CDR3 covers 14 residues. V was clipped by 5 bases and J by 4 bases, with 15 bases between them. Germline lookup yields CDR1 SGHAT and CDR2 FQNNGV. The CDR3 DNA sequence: TGTGCCAGCAGCGAGGCCGGGACCGTTTACGAGCAGTACTTC. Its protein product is CASSEAGTVYEQYF.

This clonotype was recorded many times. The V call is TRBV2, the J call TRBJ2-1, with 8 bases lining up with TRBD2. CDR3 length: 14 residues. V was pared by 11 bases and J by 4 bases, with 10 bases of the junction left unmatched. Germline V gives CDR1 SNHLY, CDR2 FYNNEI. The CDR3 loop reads CAGGGLADYNEQFF. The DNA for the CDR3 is TGTGCCGGAGGAGGACTAGCAGATTACAATGAGCAGTTCTTC. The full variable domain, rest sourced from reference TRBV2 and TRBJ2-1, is EPEVTQTPSHQVTQMGQEVILRCVPISNHLYFYWYRQILGQKVEFLVSFYNNEISEKSEIFDDQFSVERPDGSNFTLKIRSTKLEDSAMYFCAGGGLADYNEQFFGPGTRLTVL.

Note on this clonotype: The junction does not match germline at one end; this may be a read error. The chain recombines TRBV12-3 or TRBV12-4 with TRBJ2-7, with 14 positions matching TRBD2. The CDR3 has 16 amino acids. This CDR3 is CASSAGTSGSSFEQYF. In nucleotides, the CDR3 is TGTGCCAGCAGCGCCGGGACTAGCGGGAGTTCCTTCGAGCAGTACTTC.

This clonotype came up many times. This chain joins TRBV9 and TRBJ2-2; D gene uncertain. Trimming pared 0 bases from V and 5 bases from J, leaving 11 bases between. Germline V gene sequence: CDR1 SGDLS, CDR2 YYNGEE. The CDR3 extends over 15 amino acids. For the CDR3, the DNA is TGTGCCAGCAGCGTAGATTCTCTGGGTACCGGGGAGCTGTTTTTT. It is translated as CASSVDSLGTGELFF.

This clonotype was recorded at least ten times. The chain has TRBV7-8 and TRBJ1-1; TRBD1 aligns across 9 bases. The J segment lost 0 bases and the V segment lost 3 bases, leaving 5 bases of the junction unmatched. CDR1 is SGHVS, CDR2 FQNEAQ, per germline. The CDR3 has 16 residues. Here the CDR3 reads CASSFPGQGMNTEAFF. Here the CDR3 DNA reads TGTGCCAGCAGCTTCCCGGGACAGGGCATGAACACTGAAGCTTTCTTT.

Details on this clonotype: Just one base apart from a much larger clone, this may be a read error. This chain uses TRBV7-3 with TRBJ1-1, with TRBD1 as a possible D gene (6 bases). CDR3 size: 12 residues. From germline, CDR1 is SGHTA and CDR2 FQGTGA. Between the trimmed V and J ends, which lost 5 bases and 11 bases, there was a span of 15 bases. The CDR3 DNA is TGTGCCAGCAGCCTCCACAGGGTGCGCGCTTTCTTT. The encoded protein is CASSLHRVRAFF.

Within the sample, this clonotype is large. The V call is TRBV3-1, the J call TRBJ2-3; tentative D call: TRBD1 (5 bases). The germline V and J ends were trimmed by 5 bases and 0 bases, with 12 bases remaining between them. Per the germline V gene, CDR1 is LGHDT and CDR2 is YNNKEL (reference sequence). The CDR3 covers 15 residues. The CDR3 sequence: CASSSGATSTDTQYF. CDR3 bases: TGTGCCAGCAGCTCTGGGGCGACTAGCACAGATACGCAGTATTTT.

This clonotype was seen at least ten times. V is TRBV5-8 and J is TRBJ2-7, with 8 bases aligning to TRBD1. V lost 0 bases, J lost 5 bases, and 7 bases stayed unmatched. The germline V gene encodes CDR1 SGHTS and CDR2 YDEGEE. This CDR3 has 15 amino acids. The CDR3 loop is CASSLGQGARNEQYF. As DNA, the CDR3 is TGTGCCAGCAGCTTGGGTCAGGGGGCGCGGAACGAGCAGTACTTC.

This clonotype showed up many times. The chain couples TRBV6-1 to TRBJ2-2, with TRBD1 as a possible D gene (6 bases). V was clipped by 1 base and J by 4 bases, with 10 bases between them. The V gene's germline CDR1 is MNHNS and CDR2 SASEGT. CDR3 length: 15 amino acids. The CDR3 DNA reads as TGTGCCAGCAGTGAAGATCTGGGGGCCACCGGGGAGCTGTTTTTT. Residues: CASSEDLGATGELFF.

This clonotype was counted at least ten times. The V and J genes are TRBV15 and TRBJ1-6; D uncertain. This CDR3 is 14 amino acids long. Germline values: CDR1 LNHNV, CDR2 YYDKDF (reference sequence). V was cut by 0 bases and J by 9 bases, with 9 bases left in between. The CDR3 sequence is CATSRDRETSPLHF. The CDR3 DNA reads TGTGCCACCAGCAGAGACAGAGAAACTTCACCCCTCCACTTT.

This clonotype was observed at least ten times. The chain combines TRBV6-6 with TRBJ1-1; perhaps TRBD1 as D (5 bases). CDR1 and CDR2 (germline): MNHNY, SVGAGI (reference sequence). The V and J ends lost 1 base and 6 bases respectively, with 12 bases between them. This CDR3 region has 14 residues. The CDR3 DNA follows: TGTGCCAGCAGTTACTTCGGGACCAAGGCTGAAGCTTTCTTT. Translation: CASSYFGTKAEAFF.

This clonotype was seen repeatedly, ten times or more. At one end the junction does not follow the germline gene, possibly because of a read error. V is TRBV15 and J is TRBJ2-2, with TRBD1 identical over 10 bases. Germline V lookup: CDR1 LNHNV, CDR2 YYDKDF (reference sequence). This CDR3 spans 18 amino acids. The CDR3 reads CATSRVTGTGDATEELFF. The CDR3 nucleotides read TGTGCCACCAGCAGAGTAACCGGGACAGGGGACGCCACCGAGGAGCTGTTTTTT.

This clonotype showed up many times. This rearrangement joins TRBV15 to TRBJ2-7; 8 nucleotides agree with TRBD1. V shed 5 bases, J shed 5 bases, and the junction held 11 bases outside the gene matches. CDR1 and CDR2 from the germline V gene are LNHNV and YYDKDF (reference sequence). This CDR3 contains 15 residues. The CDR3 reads CATSHAGWTGNEQYF. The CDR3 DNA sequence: TGTGCCACCAGCCATGCGGGGTGGACAGGGAACGAGCAGTACTTC.

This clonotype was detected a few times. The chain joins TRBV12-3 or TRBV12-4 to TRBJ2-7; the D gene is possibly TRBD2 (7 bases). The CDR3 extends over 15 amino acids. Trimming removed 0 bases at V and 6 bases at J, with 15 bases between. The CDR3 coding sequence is TGTGCCAGCAGTTTAGCGGTCAGGGGAGGGGGCGAGCAGTACTTC. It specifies CASSLAVRGGGEQYF.

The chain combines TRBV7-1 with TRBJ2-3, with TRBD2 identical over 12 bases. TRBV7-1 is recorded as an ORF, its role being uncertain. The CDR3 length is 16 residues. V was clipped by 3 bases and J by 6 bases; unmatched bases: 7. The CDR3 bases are TGTGCCAGCAGCTCTGCTAGCGGGGGGGCTGAGGATACGCAGTATTTT. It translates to CASSSASGGAEDTQYF.

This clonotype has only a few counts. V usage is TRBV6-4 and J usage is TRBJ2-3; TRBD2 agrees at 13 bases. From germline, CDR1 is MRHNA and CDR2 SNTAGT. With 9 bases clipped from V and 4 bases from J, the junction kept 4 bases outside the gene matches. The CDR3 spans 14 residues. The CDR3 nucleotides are TGTGCCAGTGGGACTAGCGGGGACTCAGATACGCAGTATTTT. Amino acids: CASGTSGDSDTQYF.

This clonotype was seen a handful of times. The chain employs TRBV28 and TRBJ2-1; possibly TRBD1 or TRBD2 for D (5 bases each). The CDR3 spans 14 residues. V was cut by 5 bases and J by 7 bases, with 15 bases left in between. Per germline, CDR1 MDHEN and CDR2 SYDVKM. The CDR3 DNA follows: TGTGCCAGCAGTGTCCCGGGACCGAGGAATGAGCAGTTCTTC. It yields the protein CASSVPGPRNEQFF.

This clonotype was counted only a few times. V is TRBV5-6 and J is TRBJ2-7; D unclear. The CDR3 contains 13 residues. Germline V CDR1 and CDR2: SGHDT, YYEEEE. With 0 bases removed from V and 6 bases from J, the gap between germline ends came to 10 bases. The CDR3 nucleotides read TGTGCCAGCAGCTTGGGGATGGGCGGCGAGCAGTACTTC. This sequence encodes CASSLGMGGEQYF. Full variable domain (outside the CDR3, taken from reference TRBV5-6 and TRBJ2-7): DAGVTQSPTHLIKTRGQQVTLRCSPKSGHDTVSWYQQALGQGPQFIFQYYEEEERQRGNFPDRFSGHQFPNYSSELNVNALLLGDSALYLCASSLGMGGEQYFGPGTRLTVT.

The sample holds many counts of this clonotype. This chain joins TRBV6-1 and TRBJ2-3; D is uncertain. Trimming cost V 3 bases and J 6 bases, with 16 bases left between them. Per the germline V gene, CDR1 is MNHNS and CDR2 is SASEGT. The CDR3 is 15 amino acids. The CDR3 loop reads CASSDKVEPSDTQYF. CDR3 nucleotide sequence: TGTGCCAGCAGTGATAAAGTGGAGCCGTCGGATACGCAGTATTTT.

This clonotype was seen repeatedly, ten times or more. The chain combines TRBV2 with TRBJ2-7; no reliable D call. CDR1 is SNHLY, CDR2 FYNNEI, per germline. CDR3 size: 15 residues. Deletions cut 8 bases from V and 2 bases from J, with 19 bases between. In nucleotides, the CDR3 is TGTGCCAGCCCTCAAACTCGACTGGCAACCTACGAGCAGTACTTC. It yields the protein CASPQTRLATYEQYF.

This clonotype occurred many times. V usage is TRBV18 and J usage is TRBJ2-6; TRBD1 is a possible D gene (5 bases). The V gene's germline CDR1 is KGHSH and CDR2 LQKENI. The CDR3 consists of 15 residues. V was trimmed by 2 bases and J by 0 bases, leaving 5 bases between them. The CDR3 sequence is CASSPGASGANVLTF. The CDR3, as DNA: TGTGCCAGCTCACCAGGGGCCTCTGGGGCCAACGTCCTGACTTTC.

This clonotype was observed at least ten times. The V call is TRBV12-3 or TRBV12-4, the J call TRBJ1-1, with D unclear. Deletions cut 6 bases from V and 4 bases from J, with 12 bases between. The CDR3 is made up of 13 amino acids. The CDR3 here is CASSLTYFTEAFF. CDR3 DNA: TGTGCCAGCAGCCTGACCTATTTCACTGAAGCTTTCTTT.

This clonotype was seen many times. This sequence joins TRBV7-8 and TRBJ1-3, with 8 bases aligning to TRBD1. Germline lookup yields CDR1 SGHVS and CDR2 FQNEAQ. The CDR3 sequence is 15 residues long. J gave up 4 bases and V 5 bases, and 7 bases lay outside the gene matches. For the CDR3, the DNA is TGTGCCAGCAGCCCCTCCGGACAGGGAGGAAACACCATATATTTT. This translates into CASSPSGQGGNTIYF. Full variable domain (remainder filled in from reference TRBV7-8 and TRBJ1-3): GAGVSQSPRYKVAKRGQDVALRCDPISGHVSLFWYQQALGQGPEFLTYFQNEAQLDKSGLPSDRFFAERPEGSVSTLKIQRTQQEDSAVYLCASSPSGQGGNTIYFGEGSWLTVV.

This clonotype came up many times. For the CDR3, the DNA is TGTGCCAGCAACTACATCAGGGGGCGCAACGAGCAGTACTTC. It yields the protein CASNYIRGRNEQYF. The rearrangement uses TRBV11-3 and TRBJ2-7, with 8 bases lining up with TRBD1. The CDR3 extends over 14 amino acids. V lost 7 bases, J lost 5 bases, and 10 bases stayed unmatched. CDR1 is SGHNT and CDR2 is YENEEA in the germline V gene.

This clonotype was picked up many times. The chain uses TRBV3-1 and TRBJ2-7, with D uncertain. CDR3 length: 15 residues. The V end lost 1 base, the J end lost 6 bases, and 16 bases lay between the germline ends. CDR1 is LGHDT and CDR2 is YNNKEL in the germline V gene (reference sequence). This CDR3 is CASSQVVDPGLEQYF. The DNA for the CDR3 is TGTGCCAGCAGCCAAGTTGTGGACCCCGGGCTCGAGCAGTACTTC.

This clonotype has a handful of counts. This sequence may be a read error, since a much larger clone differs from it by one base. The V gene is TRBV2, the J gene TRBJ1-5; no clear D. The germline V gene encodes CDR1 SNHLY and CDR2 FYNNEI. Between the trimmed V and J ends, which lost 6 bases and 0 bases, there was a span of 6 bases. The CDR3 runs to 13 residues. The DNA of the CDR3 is TGTGCCAGCAGCGAATATAGCAATCAGCCCCAGCATTTT. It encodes CASSEYSNQPQHF. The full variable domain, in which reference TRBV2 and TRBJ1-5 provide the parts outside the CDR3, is EPEVTQTPSHQVTQMGQEVILRCVPISNHLYFYWYRQILGQKVEFLVSFYNNEISEKSEIFDDQFSVERPDGSNFTLKIRSTKLEDSAMYFCASSEYSNQPQHFGDGTRLSIL.

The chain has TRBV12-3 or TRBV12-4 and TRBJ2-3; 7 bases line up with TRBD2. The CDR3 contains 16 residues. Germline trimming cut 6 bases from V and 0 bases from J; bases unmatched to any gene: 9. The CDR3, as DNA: TGTGCCAGCAGCAAAGAGTGGGGGGGTAGCACAGATACGCAGTATTTT. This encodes CASSKEWGGSTDTQYF.